This passage covers 32 T cell receptor beta chains from one sample sequenced in a study of shared clonotypes between healthy human individuals (dated by TCRdb to the early 2020s). Libraries came from the immunoSEQ multiplex PCR assay. TCRdb retrieved this table from immuneACCESS and kept in-frame rearrangements only. Not all clones are present; in checked studies, unresolved V genes account for under half, and no reason is known for the remainder. The sample table lists around 2,000,000 clones, roughly 91% of them with a count of one. 1.5% to 2% of the sample is held by the ten biggest clonotypes. For the CD8 naive samples, CD45RO-negative cells were positively selected for CCR7, yielding a CD45RA+CCR7+ population from which TemRA cells were excluded. Sequenced input: naive CD8+ T cells from PBMCs. The cell subset or site label corresponds to: CD45RA+CCR7+. The receptors stem from a man aged 18-30 years in good health. Some clones in this sample may be carry-over from other donors' samples.

The gene calls are TRBV27 and TRBJ2-1; TRBD1 agrees at 7 bases. CDR3 length equals 16 residues. V was clipped by 2 bases and J by 4 bases; unmatched bases: 8. Germline values: CDR1 MNHEY, CDR2 SMNVEV (reference sequence). CDR3 in amino acids: CASSLGVAGGYNEQFF. The DNA of the CDR3 is TGTGCCAGCAGTTTAGGTGTGGCAGGGGGATACAATGAGCAGTTCTTC.

The rearrangement links TRBV4-3 to TRBJ2-2, with 10 bases aligning to TRBD2. In germline, CDR1 is LGHNA, CDR2 YSLEER. Trimming cost V 3 bases and J 5 bases; bases outside gene matches: 3. This CDR3 is built from 15 residues. In DNA, the CDR3 is TGCGCCAGCAGCCAGGGACTAGCGAGGACCGGGGAGCTGTTTTTT. Its translation: CASSQGLARTGELFF.

A word on this clone: At the DNA level, this CDR3 is encoded by other sequences in the same sample as well. This chain connects TRBV9 to TRBJ1-5; D is uncertain. Germline-derived CDR1 and CDR2 are SGDLS and YYNGEE. The V end lost 7 bases, the J end lost 0 bases, and 5 bases lay between the germline ends. The CDR3 is 12 amino acids. DNA of the CDR3: TGTGCCAGCGGGGATAGCAATCAGCCCCAGCATTTT. It translates to CASGDSNQPQHF.

The chain links TRBV30 to TRBJ1-4, with D maybe TRBD1 (6 bases). The CDR3 runs to 15 residues. CDR1 is GTSNPN and CDR2 is SVGIG in the germline V gene (reference sequence). Trimming pared 3 bases from V and 8 bases from J, leaving 19 bases between. CDR3 region: CAWRGPRDQGEKLFF. The CDR3 DNA reads as TGTGCCTGGAGGGGGCCACGGGACCAGGGGGAAAAACTGTTTTTT.

Of note for this clone: Other DNA sequences in this sample translate to the same CDR3. The chain is built from TRBV5-6 and TRBJ2-7; D not certain. Trimming took 0 bases from V and 6 from J, leaving 7 bases between them. Germline values: CDR1 SGHDT, CDR2 YYEEEE. The CDR3 runs 12 residues. The DNA of the CDR3 is TGTGCCAGCAGCTTGGGCCTCGGCGAGCAGTACTTC. It specifies CASSLGLGEQYF.

The rearrangement links TRBV28 to TRBJ2-7, with 8 bases lining up with TRBD2. The CDR3 has 15 residues. V trimming: 6 bases; J trimming: 0 bases; junction bases outside the gene matches: 7. Germline lookup yields CDR1 MDHEN and CDR2 SYDVKM. The CDR3 DNA is TGTGCCAGCAGACTCAGCGGGGGACCCTCCTACGAGCAGTACTTC. Translated: CASRLSGGPSYEQYF.

The V and J genes are TRBV30 and TRBJ2-7, with TRBD1 identical over 10 bases. This CDR3 has 13 residues. V dropped 6 bases and J dropped 6; count of bases not matched to a gene: 8. The germline CDR1 and CDR2 sequences are GTSNPN and SVGIG (reference sequence). CDR3 sequence: CACQGQGPIEQYF. The CDR3 DNA sequence: TGTGCCTGCCAGGGACAGGGGCCGATCGAGCAGTACTTC. The whole variable domain, filled in from reference TRBV30 and TRBJ2-7, reads SQTIHQWPATLVQPVGSPLSLECTVEGTSNPNLYWYRQAAGRGLQLLFYSVGIGQISSEVPQNLSASRPQDRQFILSSKKLLLSDSGFYLCACQGQGPIEQYFGPGTRLTVT.

Turning to this clone: This sample includes further DNA sequences coding for the same CDR3. This sequence joins TRBV29-1 and TRBJ2-1; TRBD2 aligns across 14 bases. The CDR3 is 14 residues long. Germline V gene sequence: CDR1 SQVTM, CDR2 ANQGSEA. V shed 3 bases, J shed 9 bases, and the junction held 4 bases outside the gene matches. The CDR3 DNA reads as TGCAGCGTTGAGACTAGCGGGAGGGCTAGTGAGCAGTTCTTC. It yields the protein CSVETSGRASEQFF.

V gene TRBV9 combines with J gene TRBJ1-3; the D gene is possibly TRBD1 (5 bases). Germline V CDR1 and CDR2: SGDLS, YYNGEE. The CDR3 loop spans 17 amino acids. V gave up 0 bases and J gave up 1 base, with 14 bases separating them. In DNA, the CDR3 is TGTGCCAGCAGCGTAGTCCCGGGGGGTCAATCTGGAAACACCATATATTTT. Translation gives CASSVVPGGQSGNTIYF.

The V call is TRBV9, the J call TRBJ2-5; D gene uncertain. The CDR3 consists of 14 residues. Germline V gene data show CDR1 as SGDLS and CDR2 as YYNGEE. Trimming shortened V by 3 bases and J by 1 base, and 10 bases separated the two germline ends. Here the CDR3 reads CASSARSLQETQYF. CDR3 coding DNA: TGTGCCAGCAGCGCCCGATCCCTCCAAGAGACCCAGTACTTC.

V and J are TRBV7-8 and TRBJ2-2; D is possibly TRBD1 (5 bases). V was trimmed by 2 bases and J by 4 bases, leaving 8 bases between them. CDR1 is SGHVS and CDR2 is FQNEAQ in the germline V gene. This CDR3 has 14 residues. CDR3 DNA sequence: TGTGCCAGCAGCTTACAGGGTTTCACCGGGGAGCTGTTTTTT. It codes for CASSLQGFTGELFF.

The genes are TRBV23-1 and TRBJ2-7; possibly TRBD2 for D (6 bases). TRBV23-1 is classed as an ORF, of uncertain function. V was pared by 3 bases and J by 7 bases, with 25 bases between. The CDR3 has 17 residues. The CDR3 sequence is CASSHPLSGWRLGEQYF. The DNA for the CDR3 is TGCGCCAGCAGTCACCCCTTAAGCGGGTGGAGGCTTGGGGAGCAGTACTTC.

J is TRBJ2-7 and V is TRBV6-6, with TRBD1 identical over 9 bases. The CDR3 is 16 residues long. Germline CDR1 reads MNHNY; CDR2 reads SVGAGI (reference sequence). Losses at the gene ends were 1 base for V and 2 bases for J; bases not matched to a gene: 6. The CDR3 loop is CASSYFGQGSAYEQYF. The CDR3, as DNA: TGTGCCAGCAGTTACTTCGGACAGGGGTCTGCCTACGAGCAGTACTTC.

The genes are TRBV10-1 and TRBJ2-3, with 11 bases fitting TRBD2. Germline assignment: CDR1 WNHNN and CDR2 SYGVQD (reference sequence). The CDR3 runs 16 residues. V lost 6 bases and J lost 4; bases outside the gene matches: 9. CDR3 DNA: TGCGCCAGCAGCTGGCTGCCTAGCGGGGGGTCAGATACGCAGTATTTT. This translates into CASSWLPSGGSDTQYF.

The gene calls are TRBV28 and TRBJ2-2; no clear D gene. CDR1 and CDR2 (germline): MDHEN, SYDVKM. The CDR3 spans 17 residues. Trimming took 3 bases from V and 0 from J, leaving 14 bases between them. CDR3 sequence (DNA): TGTGCCAGCAGTTTCGGTGGGCCCACTACGAACACCGGGGAGCTGTTTTTT. Residues: CASSFGGPTTNTGELFF. Full variable domain (outside the CDR3, taken from reference TRBV28 and TRBJ2-2): DVKVTQSSRYLVKRTGEKVFLECVQDMDHENMFWYRQDPGLGLRLIYFSYDVKMKEKGDIPEGYSVSREKKERFSLILESASTNQTSMYLCASSFGGPTTNTGELFFGEGSRLTVL.

This chain connects TRBV29-1 to TRBJ2-3; D remains unclear. V lost 8 bases to trimming and J lost 0 bases, with 9 bases between them. The CDR3 is made up of 12 amino acids. In germline, CDR1 is SQVTM, CDR2 ANQGSEA. The CDR3 sequence: CSPKLSTDTQYF. CDR3 in DNA: TGCAGCCCCAAGCTTAGCACAGATACGCAGTATTTT.

The chain couples TRBV10-3 to TRBJ2-1; 7 positions agree with TRBD2. CDR3 length: 13 residues. With V trimmed by 5 bases and J by 8 bases, 6 bases remained unmatched. From germline, CDR1 is ENHRY and CDR2 SYGVKD. The CDR3 spells CAISWTSQDEQFF. The CDR3 nucleotides are TGTGCCATCAGTTGGACTAGTCAGGATGAGCAGTTCTTC.

V gene TRBV7-2 combines with J gene TRBJ2-1; TRBD1 aligns across 7 bases. Losses at the gene ends were 3 bases for V and 6 bases for J; bases not matched to a gene: 2. The CDR3 totals 13 residues. CDR1 SGHTA and CDR2 FQGNSA come from the germline V gene. In DNA, the CDR3 is TGTGCCAGCAGCTTGGGACAGTTCAATGAGCAGTTCTTC. This sequence encodes CASSLGQFNEQFF. The full variable domain, rest sourced from reference TRBV7-2 and TRBJ2-1, is GAGVSQSPSNKVTEKGKDVELRCDPISGHTALYWYRQSLGQGLEFLIYFQGNSAPDKSGLPSDRFSAERTGGSVSTLTIQRTQQEDSAVYLCASSLGQFNEQFFGPGTRLTVL.

The V and J genes are TRBV28 and TRBJ2-1, with D unclear. V dropped 4 bases and J dropped 2 bases, with 9 bases sitting between them. Looked up from germline, CDR1 is MDHEN and CDR2 is SYDVKM. The CDR3 totals 14 residues. CDR3 sequence (DNA): TGTGCCAGCAGTTGGACGCAGCCCTACAATGAGCAGTTCTTC. Translated, it gives CASSWTQPYNEQFF.

The chain links TRBV14 to TRBJ2-7, with 7 positions matching TRBD2. V lost 3 bases and J lost 4; bases outside the gene matches: 12. Looked up from germline, CDR1 is SGHDN and CDR2 is FVKESK. The CDR3 runs to 16 residues. The CDR3 loop reads CASSHRDLAGVYEQYF. CDR3 nucleotides: TGTGCCAGCAGCCACCGTGATCTGGCGGGAGTGTACGAGCAGTACTTC.

The rearrangement links TRBV7-3 to TRBJ2-2, with 8 bases aligning to TRBD1. J was trimmed by 6 bases and V by 4 bases; bases with no gene match: 10. Germline assignment: CDR1 SGHTA and CDR2 FQGTGA. This CDR3 comprises 16 residues. The CDR3 loop reads CASSSFDRGVPGELFF. In DNA, the CDR3 is TGTGCCAGCAGCTCCTTCGACAGGGGAGTTCCCGGGGAGCTGTTTTTT.

The chain combines TRBV9 with TRBJ2-6, with unresolved D. Trimming cost V 4 bases and J 1 base, with 6 bases left between them. Germline assignment: CDR1 SGDLS and CDR2 YYNGEE. This CDR3 comprises 14 residues. CDR3 sequence (DNA): TGTGCCAGCAGCCCAGGTTCTGGGGCCAACGTCCTGACTTTC. It encodes CASSPGSGANVLTF. Complete variable domain (other parts from reference TRBV9 and TRBJ2-6): DSGVTQTPKHLITATGQRVTLRCSPRSGDLSVYWYQQSLDQGLQFLIQYYNGEERAKGNILERFSAQQFPDLHSELNLSSLELGDSALYFCASSPGSGANVLTFGAGSRLTVL.

V is TRBV4-1 and J is TRBJ2-7; 11 bases agree with TRBD2. V lost 3 bases to trimming and J lost 3 bases; unmatched junction nucleotides: 7. This CDR3 is 16 amino acids long. Germline CDR1 MGHRA, CDR2 YSYEKL. The chain's CDR3 is CASSQGVAGGIYEQYF. The CDR3 nucleotides read TGCGCCAGCAGCCAGGGGGTAGCGGGAGGGATCTACGAGCAGTACTTC.

This chain joins TRBV4-1 and TRBJ1-3, with D possibly TRBD1 on 5 matching bases. V was clipped by 2 bases and J by 2 bases, with 10 bases between them. CDR1 is MGHRA, CDR2 YSYEKL, per germline. This CDR3 contains 15 residues. The DNA for the CDR3 is TGCGCCAGCAGCCAACCCAGGGAGGCTGGAAACACCATATATTTT. Translating gives CASSQPREAGNTIYF.

This sequence joins TRBV27 and TRBJ2-7, with 10 bases matching TRBD1. V shed 5 bases and J 3 bases; nucleotides not matched to a gene: 10. The CDR3 spans 16 residues. CDR1 MNHEY and CDR2 SMNVEV come from the germline V gene (reference sequence). The CDR3 loop reads CASSGEPGQGNYEQYF. In DNA form, the CDR3 reads TGTGCCAGCAGTGGAGAACCGGGACAGGGGAACTACGAGCAGTACTTC.

Only a few counts were recorded for this clone. The genes are TRBV19 and TRBJ2-2; D uncertain. This CDR3 comprises 13 residues. Trimming took off 3 bases at V and 8 bases at J, with 10 bases between the two ends. Per the germline V gene, CDR1 is LNHDA and CDR2 is SQIVND (reference sequence). CDR3 in amino acids: CASSIEVPGELFF. The CDR3 DNA follows: TGTGCCAGTAGTATCGAGGTCCCTGGGGAGCTGTTTTTT.

The genes are TRBV7-9 and TRBJ2-1; no reliable D call. This CDR3 spans 12 amino acids. V lost 5 bases and J lost 7, with 9 bases in between. The germline V gene has CDR1 SEHNR and CDR2 FQNEAQ (reference sequence). The CDR3, as DNA: TGTGCCAGCAGCCCTGTTCTAAATGAGCAGTTCTTC. It translates to CASSPVLNEQFF.

The chain is built from TRBV28 and TRBJ2-1; 8 bases align to TRBD1. Germline V gene sequence: CDR1 MDHEN, CDR2 SYDVKM. This CDR3 has 13 amino acids. V lost 2 bases and J lost 12; bases outside the gene matches: 6. CDR3 amino acids: CASSLQRGTGQFF. The CDR3 nucleotides read TGTGCCAGCAGTTTACAGAGAGGGACAGGGCAGTTCTTC.

The rearrangement links TRBV9 to TRBJ2-7; the match to TRBD1 covers 9 bases. The germline gives CDR1 SGDLS, CDR2 YYNGEE. V was clipped by 3 bases and J by 4 bases; unmatched bases: 11. The CDR3 runs 16 residues. CDR3 DNA: TGTGCCAGCAGCGGCGGACAGGGGCGGCGGGAGTACGAGCAGTACTTC. Amino acids: CASSGGQGRREYEQYF.

The chain has TRBV4-1 and TRBJ1-1, with TRBD1 identical over 7 bases. J lost 4 bases, V lost 4 bases, and 9 bases had no gene match. In germline, CDR1 is MGHRA, CDR2 YSYEKL. The CDR3 is 15 amino acids. Written as DNA, the CDR3 is TGCGCCAGCAGCCCCGGTGAGGGGGCGTTCACTGAAGCTTTCTTT. This sequence encodes CASSPGEGAFTEAFF.

This clone has just one count. The chain combines TRBV7-9 with TRBJ2-1, with D possibly matching TRBD2 (6 bases). The ends were cut back, 5 bases at V and 3 bases at J, with 20 bases in the middle. The CDR3 loop spans 17 amino acids. Looked up from germline, CDR1 is SEHNR and CDR2 is FQNEAQ (reference sequence). The CDR3 DNA sequence: TGTGCCAGCAGCCAGACTGGGGGAGGCCTTTTCTACAATGAGCAGTTCTTC. Residues: CASSQTGGGLFYNEQFF.

A note on this clone: This CDR3 is also generated by other DNA sequences in the sample. The rearrangement links TRBV9 to TRBJ2-7; possible D gene TRBD2, 6 bases. Trimming pared 4 bases from V and 6 bases from J, leaving 8 bases between. The CDR3 covers 11 residues. Germline values: CDR1 SGDLS, CDR2 YYNGEE. In DNA form, the CDR3 reads TGTGCCAGCAGCTCCGGGGGCGAGCAGTACTTC. Translating gives CASSSGGEQYF.